Included here is one T cell receptor (beta chain) sequence, with context. What it binds is unknown. With 5 bases clipped from V and 6 bases from J, the junction kept 9 bases outside the gene matches. The CDR3 consists of 14 residues. Germline CDR1 is SEHNR and CDR2 is FQNEAQ (reference sequence). This record comes from a study of post-analysis software for immune sequencing data. Whole-study findings and limits: Compared against controls, patients with multiple sclerosis displayed significantly lower normalized Chao1 diversity. TRBV5-6, TRBV5-1 and TRBV20-1 were among 4 or 5 TRBV segments more frequent in patients than controls.

The TCR beta cDNA libraries contained unique molecular identifiers. One entry per CDR3 protein results from TCRdb running MiXCR on the PCR reads. Of 650,000 to 850,000 distinct CDR3 sequences listed, about 53% were seen once; the top ten hold roughly 4.4%. Material for sequencing was blood. This rearrangement joins TRBV7-9 to TRBJ2-7; 8 bases fit TRBD2. This TCR was recovered from a girl aged 10-17 years with multiple sclerosis. CDR3 in amino acids: CASSPGLVWAEQYF. The CDR3 bases are TGTGCCAGCAGCCCGGGACTAGTTTGGGCCGAGCAGTACTTC.